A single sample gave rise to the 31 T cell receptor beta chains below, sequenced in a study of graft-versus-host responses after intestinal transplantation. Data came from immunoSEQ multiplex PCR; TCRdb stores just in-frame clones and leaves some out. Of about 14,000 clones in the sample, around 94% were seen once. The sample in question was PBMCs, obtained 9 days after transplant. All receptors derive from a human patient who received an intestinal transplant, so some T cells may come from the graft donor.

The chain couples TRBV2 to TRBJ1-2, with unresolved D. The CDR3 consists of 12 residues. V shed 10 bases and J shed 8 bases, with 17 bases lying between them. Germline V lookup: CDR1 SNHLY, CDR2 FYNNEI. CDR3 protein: CAILRLVEGYTF. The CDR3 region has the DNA TGTGCCATCCTTCGCCTAGTTGAGGGCTACACCTTC. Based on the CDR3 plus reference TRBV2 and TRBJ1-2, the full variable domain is EPEVTQTPSHQVTQMGQEVILRCVPISNHLYFYWYRQILGQKVEFLVSFYNNEISEKSEIFDDQFSVERPDGSNFTLKIRSTKLEDSAMYFCAILRLVEGYTFGSGTRLTVV.

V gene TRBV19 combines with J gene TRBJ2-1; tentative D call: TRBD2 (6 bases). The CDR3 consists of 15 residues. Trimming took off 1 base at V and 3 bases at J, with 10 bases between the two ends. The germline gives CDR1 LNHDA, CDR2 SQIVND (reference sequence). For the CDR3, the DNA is TGTGCCAGTAGTATAGTAGCGGACCTCTACAATGAGCAGTTCTTC. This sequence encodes CASSIVADLYNEQFF. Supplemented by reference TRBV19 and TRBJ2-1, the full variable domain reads DGGITQSPKYLFRKEGQNVTLSCEQNLNHDAMYWYRQDPGQGLRLIYYSQIVNDFQKGDIAEGYSVSREKKESFPLTVTSAQKNPTAFYLCASSIVADLYNEQFFGPGTRLTVL.

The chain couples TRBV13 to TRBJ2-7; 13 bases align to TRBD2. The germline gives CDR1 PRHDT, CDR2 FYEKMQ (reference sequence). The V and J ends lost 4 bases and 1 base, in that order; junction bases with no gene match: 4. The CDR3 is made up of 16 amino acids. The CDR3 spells CASSSGLAGKSYEQYF. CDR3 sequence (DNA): TGTGCCAGCAGCTCGGGACTAGCGGGAAAGTCCTACGAGCAGTACTTC.

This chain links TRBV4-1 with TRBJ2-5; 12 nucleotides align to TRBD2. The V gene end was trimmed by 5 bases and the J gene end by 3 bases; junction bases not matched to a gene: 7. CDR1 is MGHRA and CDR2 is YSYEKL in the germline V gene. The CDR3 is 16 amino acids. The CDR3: CASSGGLAGIEETQYF. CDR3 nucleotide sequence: TGCGCCAGCAGCGGGGGACTAGCGGGCATTGAAGAGACCCAGTACTTC.

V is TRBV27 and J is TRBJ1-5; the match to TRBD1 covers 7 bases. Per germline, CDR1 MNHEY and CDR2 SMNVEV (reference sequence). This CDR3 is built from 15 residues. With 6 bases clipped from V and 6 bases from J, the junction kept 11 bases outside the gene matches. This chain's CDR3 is CASSPISPGGQPQHF. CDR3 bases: TGTGCCAGCAGCCCGATAAGCCCAGGGGGTCAGCCCCAGCATTTT.

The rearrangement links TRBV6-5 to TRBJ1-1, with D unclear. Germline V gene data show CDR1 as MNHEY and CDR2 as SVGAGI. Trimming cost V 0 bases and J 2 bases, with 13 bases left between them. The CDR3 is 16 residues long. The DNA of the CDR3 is TGTGCCAGCAGTTACTCGAGCGGGCTAACTAACACTGAAGCTTTCTTT. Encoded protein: CASSYSSGLTNTEAFF.

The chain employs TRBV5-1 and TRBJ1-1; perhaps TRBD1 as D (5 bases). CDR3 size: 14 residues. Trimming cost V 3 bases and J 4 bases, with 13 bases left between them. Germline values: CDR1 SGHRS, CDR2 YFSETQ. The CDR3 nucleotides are TGCGCCAGCAGCTGGGGAACCGGGGCCACTGAAGCTTTCTTT. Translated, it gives CASSWGTGATEAFF. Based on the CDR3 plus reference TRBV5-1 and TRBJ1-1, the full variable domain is KAGVTQTPRYLIKTRGQQVTLSCSPISGHRSVSWYQQTPGQGLQFLFEYFSETQRNKGNFPGRFSGRQFSNSRSEMNVSTLELGDSALYLCASSWGTGATEAFFGQGTRLTVV.

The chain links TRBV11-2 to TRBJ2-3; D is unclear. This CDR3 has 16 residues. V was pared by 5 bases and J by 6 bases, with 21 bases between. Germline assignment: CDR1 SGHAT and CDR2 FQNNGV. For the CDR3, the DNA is TGTGCCAGCAGCCAAACGAAGGGTCCCTCCGCGGATACGCAGTATTTT. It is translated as CASSQTKGPSADTQYF.

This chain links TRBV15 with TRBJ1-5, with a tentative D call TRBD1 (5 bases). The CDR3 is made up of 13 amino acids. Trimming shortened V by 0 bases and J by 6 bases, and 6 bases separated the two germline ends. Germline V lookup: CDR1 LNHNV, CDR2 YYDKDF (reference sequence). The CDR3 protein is CATSREGGQPQHF. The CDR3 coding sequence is TGTGCCACCAGCAGAGAGGGGGGTCAGCCCCAGCATTTT.

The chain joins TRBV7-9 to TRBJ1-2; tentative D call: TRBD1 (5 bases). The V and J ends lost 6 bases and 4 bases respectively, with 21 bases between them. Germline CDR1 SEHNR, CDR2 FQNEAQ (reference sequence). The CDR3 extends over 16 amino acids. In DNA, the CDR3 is TGTGCCAGCAGTCTGGCGGGGGGAATTGGTATCTATGGCTACACCTTC. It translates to CASSLAGGIGIYGYTF.

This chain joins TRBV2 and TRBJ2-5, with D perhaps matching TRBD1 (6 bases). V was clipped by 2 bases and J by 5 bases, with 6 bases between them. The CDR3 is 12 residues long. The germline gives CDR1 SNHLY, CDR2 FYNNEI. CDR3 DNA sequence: TGTGCCAGCAGTGAACAGGGGGAGACCCAGTACTTC. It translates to CASSEQGETQYF.

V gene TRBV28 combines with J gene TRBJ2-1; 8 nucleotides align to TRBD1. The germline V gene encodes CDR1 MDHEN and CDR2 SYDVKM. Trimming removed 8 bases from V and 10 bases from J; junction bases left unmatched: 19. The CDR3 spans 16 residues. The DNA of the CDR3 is TGTGCCAGCGGAGACCCGGGCAGGGGGCTTCTGGGGGAGCAGTTCTTC. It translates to CASGDPGRGLLGEQFF.

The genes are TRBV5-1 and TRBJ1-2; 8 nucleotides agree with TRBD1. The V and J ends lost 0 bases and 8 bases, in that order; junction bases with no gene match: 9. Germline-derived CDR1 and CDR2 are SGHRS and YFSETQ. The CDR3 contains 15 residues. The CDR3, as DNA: TGCGCCAGCAGCTTGGCCCAGGGGGCCCTGAGCGGCTACACCTTC. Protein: CASSLAQGALSGYTF.

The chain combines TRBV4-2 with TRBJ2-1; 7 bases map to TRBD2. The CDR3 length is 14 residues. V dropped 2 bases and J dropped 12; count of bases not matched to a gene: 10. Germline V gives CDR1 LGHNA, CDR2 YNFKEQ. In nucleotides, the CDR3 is TGTGCCAGCAGCCAACGCCAAGCGGGAAGCGGGCAGTTCTTC. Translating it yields CASSQRQAGSGQFF.

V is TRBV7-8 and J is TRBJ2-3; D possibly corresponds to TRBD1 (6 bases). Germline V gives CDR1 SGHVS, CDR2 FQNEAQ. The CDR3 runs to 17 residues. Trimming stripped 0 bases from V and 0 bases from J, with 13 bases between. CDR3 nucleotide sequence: TGTGCCAGCAGCTTAGCAGCCTCGGGACATAGCACAGATACGCAGTATTTT. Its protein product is CASSLAASGHSTDTQYF.

The CDR3 region has the DNA TGTGCCAGCAAGGACGGACTTTCCTACGAGCAGTACTTC. Encoded protein: CASKDGLSYEQYF. V usage is TRBV25-1 and J usage is TRBJ2-7; tentative D call: TRBD2 (5 bases). The CDR3 has 13 amino acids. V lost 7 bases and J 1 base, leaving 11 bases between the germline ends. CDR1 is MGHDK, CDR2 SYGVNS, per germline.

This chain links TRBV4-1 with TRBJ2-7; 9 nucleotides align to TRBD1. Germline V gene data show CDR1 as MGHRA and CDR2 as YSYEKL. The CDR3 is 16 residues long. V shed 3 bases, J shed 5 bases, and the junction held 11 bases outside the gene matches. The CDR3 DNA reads TGCGCCAGCAGCCATCCCCGGGACAGGGAGTTCAACGAGCAGTACTTC. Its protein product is CASSHPRDREFNEQYF.

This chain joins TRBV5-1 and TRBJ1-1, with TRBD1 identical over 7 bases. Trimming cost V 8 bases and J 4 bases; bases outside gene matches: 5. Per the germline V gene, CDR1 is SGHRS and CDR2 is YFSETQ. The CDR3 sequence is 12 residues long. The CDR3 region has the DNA TGCGCCAGGACACACAGGGGCACTGAAGCTTTCTTT. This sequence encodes CARTHRGTEAFF. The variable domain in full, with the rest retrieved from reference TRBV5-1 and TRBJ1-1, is KAGVTQTPRYLIKTRGQQVTLSCSPISGHRSVSWYQQTPGQGLQFLFEYFSETQRNKGNFPGRFSGRQFSNSRSEMNVSTLELGDSALYLCARTHRGTEAFFGQGTRLTVV.

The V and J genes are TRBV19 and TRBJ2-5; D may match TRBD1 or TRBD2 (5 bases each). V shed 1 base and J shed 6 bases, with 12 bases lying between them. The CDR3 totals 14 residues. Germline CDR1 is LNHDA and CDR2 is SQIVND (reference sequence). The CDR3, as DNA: TGTGCCAGTAGTATAGGGGGCGCCGGGAAGACCCAGTACTTC. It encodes CASSIGGAGKTQYF.

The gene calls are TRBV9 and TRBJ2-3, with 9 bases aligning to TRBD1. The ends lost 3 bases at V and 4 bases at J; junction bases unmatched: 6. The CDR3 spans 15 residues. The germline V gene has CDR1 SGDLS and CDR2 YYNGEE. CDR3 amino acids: CASSGRDRASDTQYF. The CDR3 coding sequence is TGTGCCAGCAGCGGCCGGGACAGGGCATCAGATACGCAGTATTTT. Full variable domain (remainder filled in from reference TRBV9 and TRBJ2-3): DSGVTQTPKHLITATGQRVTLRCSPRSGDLSVYWYQQSLDQGLQFLIQYYNGEERAKGNILERFSAQQFPDLHSELNLSSLELGDSALYFCASSGRDRASDTQYFGPGTRLTVL.

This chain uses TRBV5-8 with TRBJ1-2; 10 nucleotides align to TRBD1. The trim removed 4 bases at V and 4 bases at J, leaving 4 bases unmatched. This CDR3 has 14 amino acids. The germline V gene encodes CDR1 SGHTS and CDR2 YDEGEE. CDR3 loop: CASSIRQGAYGYTF. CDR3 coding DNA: TGTGCCAGCAGCATCCGACAGGGGGCCTATGGCTACACCTTC.

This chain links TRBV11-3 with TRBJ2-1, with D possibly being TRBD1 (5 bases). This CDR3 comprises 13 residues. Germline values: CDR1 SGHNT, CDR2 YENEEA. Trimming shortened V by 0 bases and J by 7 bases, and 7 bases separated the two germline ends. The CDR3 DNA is TGTGCCAGCAGCTTAGAATCAGGGAATGAGCAGTTCTTC. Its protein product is CASSLESGNEQFF.

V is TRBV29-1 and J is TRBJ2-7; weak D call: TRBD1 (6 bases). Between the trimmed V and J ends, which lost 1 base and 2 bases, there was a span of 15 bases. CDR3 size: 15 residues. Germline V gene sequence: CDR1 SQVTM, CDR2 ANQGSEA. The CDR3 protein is CSVEVPGTPPYEQYF. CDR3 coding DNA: TGCAGCGTTGAAGTCCCCGGGACACCTCCCTACGAGCAGTACTTC.

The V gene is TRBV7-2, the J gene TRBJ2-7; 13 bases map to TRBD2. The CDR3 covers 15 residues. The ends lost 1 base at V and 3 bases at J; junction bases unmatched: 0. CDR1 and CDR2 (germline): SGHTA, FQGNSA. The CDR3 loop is CASSLGLAGGYEQYF. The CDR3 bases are TGTGCCAGCAGCTTAGGACTAGCGGGGGGCTACGAGCAGTACTTC.

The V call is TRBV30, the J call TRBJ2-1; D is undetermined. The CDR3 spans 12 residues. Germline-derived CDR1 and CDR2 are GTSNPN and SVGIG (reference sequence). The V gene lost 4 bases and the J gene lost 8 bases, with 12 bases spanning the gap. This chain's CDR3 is CAWTPLRDEQFF. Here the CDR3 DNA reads TGTGCCTGGACCCCCCTTAGGGATGAGCAGTTCTTC. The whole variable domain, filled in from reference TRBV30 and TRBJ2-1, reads SQTIHQWPATLVQPVGSPLSLECTVEGTSNPNLYWYRQAAGRGLQLLFYSVGIGQISSEVPQNLSASRPQDRQFILSSKKLLLSDSGFYLCAWTPLRDEQFFGPGTRLTVL.

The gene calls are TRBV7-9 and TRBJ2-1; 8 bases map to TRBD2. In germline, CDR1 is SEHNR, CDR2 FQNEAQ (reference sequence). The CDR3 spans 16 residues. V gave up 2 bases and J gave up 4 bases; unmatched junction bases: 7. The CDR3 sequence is CASSLLTGLGYNEQFF. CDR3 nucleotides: TGTGCCAGCAGCTTATTAACGGGACTAGGGTACAATGAGCAGTTCTTC.

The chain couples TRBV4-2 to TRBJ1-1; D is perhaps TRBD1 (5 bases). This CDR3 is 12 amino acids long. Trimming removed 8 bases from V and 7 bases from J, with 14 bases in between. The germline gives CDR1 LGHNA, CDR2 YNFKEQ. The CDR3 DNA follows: TGTGCCAGCCAGGGAGAGTACGGTGAAGCTTTCTTT. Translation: CASQGEYGEAFF.

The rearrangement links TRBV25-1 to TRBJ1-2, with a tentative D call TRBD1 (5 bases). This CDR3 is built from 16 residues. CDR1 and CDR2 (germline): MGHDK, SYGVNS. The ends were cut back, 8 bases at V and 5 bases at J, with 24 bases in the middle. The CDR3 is CASSKKKGRDRYGYTF. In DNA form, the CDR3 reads TGTGCCAGCTCAAAGAAAAAGGGGCGAGACCGATATGGCTACACCTTC.

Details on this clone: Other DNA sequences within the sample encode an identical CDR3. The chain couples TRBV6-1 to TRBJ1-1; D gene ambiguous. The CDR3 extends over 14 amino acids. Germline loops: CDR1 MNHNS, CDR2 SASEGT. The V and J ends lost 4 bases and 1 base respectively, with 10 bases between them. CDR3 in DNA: TGTGCCAGCAGTGGAGTAGCAGGGAACACTGAAGCTTTCTTT. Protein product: CASSGVAGNTEAFF.

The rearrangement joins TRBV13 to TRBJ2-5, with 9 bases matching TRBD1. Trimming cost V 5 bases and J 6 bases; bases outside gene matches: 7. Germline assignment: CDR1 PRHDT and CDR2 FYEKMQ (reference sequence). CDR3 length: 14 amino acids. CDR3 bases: TGTGCCAGCAGCCCGTGGACAGGGGCCAAGACCCAGTACTTC. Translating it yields CASSPWTGAKTQYF.

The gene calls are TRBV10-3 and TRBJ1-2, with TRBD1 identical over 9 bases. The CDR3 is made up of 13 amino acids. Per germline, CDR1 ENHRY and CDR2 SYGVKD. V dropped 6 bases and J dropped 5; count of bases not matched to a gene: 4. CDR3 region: CAIRPGTGYGYTF. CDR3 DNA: TGTGCCATCAGGCCCGGGACAGGGTATGGCTACACCTTC.